The rows below give T cell receptor beta chains drawn from one sample of a study of T-cell memory formation after mild COVID-19. TCRdb used MiXCR to reprocess the 5' RACE reads, holding one entry per CDR3 protein. The table has under 650,000 distinct CDR3 sequences, approximately 18% seen once. Material: PBMCs or a T cell subset sorted from them (not recorded which). Receptors originate from an adult woman who had mild COVID-19 (a few samples of this study predate the infection). Cell type and time point are not known. Each CDR3 is given with its conserved first and last residue. A D gene is named only where the DNA matches it firmly. A clone size is listed for some rows: how often the clone was seen (once, few, many), or a class if it is expanded.

>TRBD1|TRBV5-1|14|.|TRBJ2-1
TGCGCCAGCAGCGACGGACAGGGGATTGATGAGCAGTTCTTC
CASSDGQGIDEQFF
>.|TRBV7-2|15|.|TRBJ2-5
TGTGCCAGCAGCTTAGCTCAGACGGCCAAAGAGACCCAGTACTTC
CASSLAQTAKETQYF
>TRBD1|TRBV29-1|12|.|TRBJ2-7
TGCAGCGCGGGACAGGCCTCCTACGAGCAGTACTTC
CSAGQASYEQYF
>.|TRBV5-6|17|.|TRBJ2-6
TGTGCCAGCAGCCGTTCTTTGGTAGGCTCTGGGGCCAACGTCCTGACTTTC
CASSRSLVGSGANVLTF
>TRBD2|TRBV12-3/TRBV12-4|15|few|TRBJ2-3
TGTGCCAGCAGTTTTGCGGGGGGGAGCGCAGATACGCAGTATTTT
CASSFAGGSADTQYF
>.|TRBV24-1|17|few|TRBJ1-5
TGTGCCACCAGTGAGGGACTCGGTAGAGGGTGGTTCCAGCCCCAGCATTTT
CATSEGLGRGWFQPQHF
>.|TRBV20-1|14|few|TRBJ1-6
TGCAGTGCCCCAATCGGCATCCCCAATTCACCCCTCCACTTT
CSAPIGIPNSPLHF
>.|TRBV30|13|.|TRBJ1-2
TGTGCCTGGAGTGTGGCGAGGGAACTCGGCTACACCTTC
CAWSVARELGYTF
>TRBD1|TRBV7-2|16|.|TRBJ2-1
TGTGCCAGCAGCTTAACCGGGACAGAAAGTTACAATGAGCAGTTCTTC
CASSLTGTESYNEQFF
>TRBD1|TRBV5-4|15|few|TRBJ1-2
TGTGCCAGCAGCTTAGTAGGACAGGGGGTAGATGGCTACACCTTC
CASSLVGQGVDGYTF
>TRBD2|TRBV7-3|16|.|TRBJ2-1
TGTGCCAGCAGCGGCCCGGCTAGCGGGGGTTACAATGAGCAGTTCTTC
CASSGPASGGYNEQFF
>.|TRBV12-3/TRBV12-4|14|.|TRBJ2-5
TGTGCCAGCAGTCTAGGGGACCTACAAGAGACCCAGTACTTC
CASSLGDLQETQYF
>TRBD1|TRBV10-2|14|few|TRBJ1-2
TGCGCCAGCAGTACTTTCAGGGGGGATGCTGGCTACACCTTC
CASSTFRGDAGYTF
>TRBD2|TRBV19|15|.|TRBJ2-7
TGTGCCAGTAGTATAGGTGGGGCTAGCGGGTACGAGCAGTACTTC
CASSIGGASGYEQYF
>.|TRBV24-1|12|.|TRBJ2-1
TGTGCCACCAGTGATTTTGGGGATGAGCAGTTCTTC
CATSDFGDEQFF
>TRBD2|TRBV7-8|19|.|TRBJ2-1
TGTGCCAGCAGCTTAAATCGGCTAGCGGGTGCCCTGAACTACAATGAGCAGTTCTTC
CASSLNRLAGALNYNEQFF
>.|TRBV5-6|15|once|TRBJ2-3
TGTGCCAGCAGCTCCCTGTTGTACGACACAGATACGCAGTATTTT
CASSSLLYDTDTQYF
>.|TRBV21-1|10|many|TRBJ2-7
TGTGCCAGCAGCCCCTACGAGCAGTACTTC
CASSPYEQYF
>.|TRBV6-2/TRBV6-3|17|.|TRBJ2-1
TGTGCCAGCACCCAAAGGGGGCGCGGGACTCAAGAGGGTGAGCAGTTCTTC
CASTQRGRGTQEGEQFF
>.|TRBV6-1|14|few|TRBJ2-7
TGTGCCAGCAGTGTAGACGTCAGCTCCTACGAGCAGTACTTC
CASSVDVSSYEQYF
>TRBD2|TRBV29-1|16|.|TRBJ2-2
TGCAGCGTTGAAGCAGCGGGGGGGCCGGGCACCGGGGAGCTGTTTTTT
CSVEAAGGPGTGELFF
>.|TRBV12-3/TRBV12-4|14|.|TRBJ1-2
TGTGCCAGCAGTGCCCGAACTTCCTCGGGGGGCTACACCTTC
CASSARTSSGGYTF
>.|TRBV5-1|16|.|TRBJ1-2
TGCGCCAGCAGCCCTACCCAACAGGTGGTTGTCTATGGCTACACCTTC
CASSPTQQVVVYGYTF
>.|TRBV7-6|15|.|TRBJ2-7
TGTGCCAGCAGCCCCAGGGCGGACAGTTTCTACGAGCAGTACTTC
CASSPRADSFYEQYF
>.|TRBV12-3/TRBV12-4|14|.|TRBJ2-3
TGTGCCAGTAACCCAACGGGACTCTCAGATACGCAGTATTTT
CASNPTGLSDTQYF
>.|TRBV20-1|10|many|TRBJ1-2
TGCAGTGCTAGCCCGAATGGCTACACCTTC
CSASPNGYTF
>.|TRBV7-2|17|few|TRBJ2-7
TGTGCCAGCAGCTTAGTTTTTGGGTCAAACGGAGCCTACGAGCAGTACTTC
CASSLVFGSNGAYEQYF
>.|TRBV7-3|14|.|TRBJ2-1
TGTGCCAGCAGCCAGGACTACTCCTACAATGAGCAGTTCTTC
CASSQDYSYNEQFF
>TRBD1|TRBV13|17|.|TRBJ1-3
TGTGCCAGCAGCCCAGGTGGCAGGGGGATGCGGAGAAACACCATATATTTT
CASSPGGRGMRRNTIYF
>TRBD2|TRBV9|15|few|TRBJ2-1
TGTGCCAGCAGCGCACTTTTAGCGGGGTACAATGAGCAGTTCTTC
CASSALLAGYNEQFF
>TRBD1|TRBV4-3|17|many|TRBJ2-5
TGCGCCAGCAGCCAAGATCCCGGGACAGGCTACCAAGAGACCCAGTACTTC
CASSQDPGTGYQETQYF
>.|TRBV15|14|.|TRBJ2-1
TGTGCCACCAGCGAGGGACGGGAAAACAATGAGCAGTTCTTC
CATSEGRENNEQFF
>.|TRBV20-1|11|.|TRBJ2-1
TGCAGTGCTAGAGACCTAGTGGCTGAGTTCTTC
CSARDLVAEFF
>.|TRBV11-2|10|few|TRBJ2-3
TGTGCCAGCAGCGGGACATTTCTGCATTTT
CASSGTFLHF
>TRBD2|TRBV18|17|.|TRBJ2-1
TGTGCCAGCTCACCAGCCGGGGCGGGGACTACCTACAATGAGCAGTTCTTC
CASSPAGAGTTYNEQFF
>TRBD2|TRBV10-3|15|.|TRBJ2-3
TGTGCCATCAGTGAGTCTAGCGGGGGTGAGGATACGCAGTATTTT
CAISESSGGEDTQYF
>.|TRBV4-1|14|.|TRBJ2-4
TGCGCCAGCAGCCAAGATTTGACCGGTAACATTCAGTACTTC
CASSQDLTGNIQYF
>TRBD2|TRBV19|13|many|TRBJ2-1
TGTGCCAGTAGTAGGGGACTAGTCGATGAGCAGTTCTTC
CASSRGLVDEQFF
>TRBD1|TRBV4-1|17|.|TRBJ2-7
TGCGCCAGCAGCCGACAACCCCCCGGGACAGGGGCGGACGAGCAGTACTTC
CASSRQPPGTGADEQYF
>.|TRBV4-1|16|.|TRBJ2-1
TGCGCCAGCAGCCTCGGACTGGACAGCTCCTACAATGAGCAGTTCTTC
CASSLGLDSSYNEQFF
>.|TRBV10-3|15|.|TRBJ2-5
TGTGCCATCAGTGAGCCCCAGCTCTGGGGGGAGACCCAGTACTTC
CAISEPQLWGETQYF
>.|TRBV25-1|13|.|TRBJ2-1
TGTGCCACCGCGGACCAATTGTACAATGAGCAGTTCTTC
CATADQLYNEQFF